A single sample gave rise to the 21 T cell receptor beta chains below, sequenced in a study of beta chain features in type 1 diabetes. The study reverse transcribed the entire isolated RNA, so it sequenced expressed TCRB transcripts. Measured with immunoSEQ multiplex PCR; TCRdb has only the in-frame clones, and not every one. The sample yields fewer than 150,000 clones, less than 9% seen once. Source material: central memory CD4+ T cells from blood. The receptors were sampled from a woman between 25 and 40 years old in good health.

The chain has TRBV30 and TRBJ1-1; 7 bases line up with TRBD1. This CDR3 region has 14 residues. Germline assignment: CDR1 GTSNPN and CDR2 SVGIG (reference sequence). Trimming took 1 base from V and 4 from J; bases not matched to a gene: 6. CDR3 in amino acids: CAWSANDRATEAFF. In nucleotides, the CDR3 is TGTGCCTGGAGTGCCAACGACAGGGCCACTGAAGCTTTCTTT.

This clone was recorded many times. The chain joins TRBV28 to TRBJ2-5; weak D call: TRBD2 (5 bases). Germline loops: CDR1 MDHEN, CDR2 SYDVKM. Trimming shortened V by 3 bases and J by 7 bases, and 6 bases separated the two germline ends. The CDR3 is 11 amino acids. The CDR3 protein is CASSFAGTQYF. The CDR3 DNA reads as TGTGCCAGCAGTTTCGCGGGGACCCAGTACTTC.

This clone was seen only a few times. The V and J genes are TRBV6-6 and TRBJ1-1, with D possibly being TRBD1 (5 bases). The CDR3 has 13 residues. Germline V lookup: CDR1 MNHNY, CDR2 SVGAGI (reference sequence). V was pared by 5 bases and J by 1 base, with 8 bases between. CDR3: CASSDTGNTEAFF. DNA for the CDR3: TGTGCCAGCAGTGATACAGGGAACACTGAAGCTTTCTTT.

J is TRBJ2-7 and V is TRBV6-1; TRBD1 is a possible D gene (5 bases). Germline values: CDR1 MNHNS, CDR2 SASEGT. V gave up 4 bases and J gave up 2 bases, with 9 bases separating them. The CDR3 has 13 amino acids. The CDR3 DNA is TGTGCCAGCAGTGGACAGTTAACCTACGAGCAGTACTTC. Its protein is CASSGQLTYEQYF.

This clone was counted only a few times. V is TRBV7-9 and J is TRBJ2-3, with a weak D call TRBD2 (5 bases). The CDR3 length is 14 residues. Germline-derived CDR1 and CDR2 are SEHNR and FQNEAQ (reference sequence). Trimming left V 6 bases short and J 2 bases short, with 12 bases between. Here the CDR3 reads CASSKGSVTDTQYF. As DNA, the CDR3 is TGTGCCAGCAGTAAAGGTAGCGTCACAGATACGCAGTATTTT. The full variable domain, in which reference TRBV7-9 and TRBJ2-3 provide the parts outside the CDR3, is DTGVSQNPRHKITKRGQNVTFRCDPISEHNRLYWYRQTLGQGPEFLTYFQNEAQLEKSRLLSDRFSAERPKGSFSTLEIQRTEQGDSAMYLCASSKGSVTDTQYFGPGTRLTVL.

Note on this clone: Being one base from a much bigger clone, this may be a read error. The chain has TRBV6-5 and TRBJ2-1, with 14 bases identical to TRBD2. From germline, CDR1 is MNHEY and CDR2 SVGAGI. Trimming cost V 9 bases and J 7 bases; bases outside gene matches: 5. This CDR3 has 14 residues. In DNA, the CDR3 is TGTGCCAGTAGACGGACTAGCGGGAGGAATGAGCAGTTCTTC. The encoded protein is CASRRTSGRNEQFF.

This clone showed up just a few times. V and J are TRBV5-1 and TRBJ2-4; 8 nucleotides match TRBD1. The CDR3 loop spans 14 amino acids. Trimming took 3 bases from V and 7 from J; bases not matched to a gene: 6. The germline CDR1 and CDR2 sequences are SGHRS and YFSETQ. CDR3 loop: CASSWATGENIQYF. The CDR3 region has the DNA TGCGCCAGCAGCTGGGCGACAGGGGAGAACATTCAGTACTTC.

This clone was picked up a small number of times. J is TRBJ2-2 and V is TRBV7-2; TRBD2 agrees at 8 bases. This CDR3 spans 15 amino acids. V lost 6 bases to trimming and J lost 3 bases; unmatched junction nucleotides: 6. Germline V gene data show CDR1 as SGHTA and CDR2 as FQGNSA. The CDR3 nucleotides read TGTGCCAGCAGTGGTTCTAGCGGGCACACCGGGGAGCTGTTTTTT. It translates to CASSGSSGHTGELFF.

There are a few counts of this clone. V is TRBV6-1 and J is TRBJ1-2; perhaps TRBD1 as D (6 bases). Germline-derived CDR1 and CDR2 are MNHNS and SASEGT. The CDR3 spans 13 residues. Trimming pared 3 bases from V and 7 bases from J, leaving 12 bases between. For the CDR3, the DNA is TGTGCCAGCAGTGAGGGCAGGGGATCTGGCTACACCTTC. Its translation is CASSEGRGSGYTF.

The DNA of the CDR3 is TGTGCCCAAGGCGCGGGAGTGTCGGGCCGTGGCACAGATACGCAGTATTTT. Residues: CAQGAGVSGRGTDTQYF. The rearrangement joins TRBV2 to TRBJ2-3; 7 bases are shared with TRBD2. V shed 11 bases and J 1 base; nucleotides not matched to a gene: 18. The CDR3 covers 17 residues. Germline lookup yields CDR1 SNHLY and CDR2 FYNNEI.

This clone came up a few times. The gene calls are TRBV13 and TRBJ1-3; D ambiguous. Germline V gene lookup returns CDR1 PRHDT and CDR2 FYEKMQ (reference sequence). This CDR3 has 16 residues. The V gene lost 4 bases and the J gene lost 0 bases, with 13 bases spanning the gap. The CDR3 DNA follows: TGTGCCAGCAGCTATACTACCGGGGTCTCTGGAAACACCATATATTTT. Protein: CASSYTTGVSGNTIYF. The variable domain in full, completed from reference TRBV13 and TRBJ1-3, reads AAGVIQSPRHLIKEKRETATLKCYPIPRHDTVYWYQQGPGQDPQFLISFYEKMQSDKGSIPDRFSAQQFSDYHSELNMSSLELGDSALYFCASSYTTGVSGNTIYFGEGSWLTVV.

This clone was observed a few times. The V gene is TRBV7-3, the J gene TRBJ2-3, with a possible D match to TRBD2 (6 bases). Deletions cut 8 bases from V and 0 bases from J, with 9 bases between. The CDR3 extends over 13 amino acids. Germline CDR1 reads SGHTA; CDR2 reads FQGTGA. The CDR3 nucleotides are TGTGCCAGCGCCGCGGGGAGCACAGATACGCAGTATTTT. Protein: CASAAGSTDTQYF. Full variable domain (remainder filled in from reference TRBV7-3 and TRBJ2-3): GAGVSQTPSNKVTEKGKYVELRCDPISGHTALYWYRQSLGQGPEFLIYFQGTGAADDSGLPNDRFFAVRPEGSVSTLKIQRTERGDSAVYLCASAAGSTDTQYFGPGTRLTVL.

The CDR3 here is CASSQDSGTDTQYF. CDR3 DNA sequence: TGTGCCAGCTCCCAGGACAGTGGCACAGATACGCAGTATTTT. The chain couples TRBV18 to TRBJ2-3; possibly TRBD1 for D (6 bases). V was clipped by 6 bases and J by 1 base, with 11 bases between them. This CDR3 comprises 14 residues. CDR1 is KGHSH, CDR2 LQKENI, per germline.

This clone was observed at least ten times. The chain uses TRBV14 and TRBJ2-7, with 7 positions matching TRBD1. V gave up 3 bases and J gave up 5 bases; unmatched junction bases: 7. Germline loops: CDR1 SGHDN, CDR2 FVKESK. The CDR3 contains 14 residues. CDR3 in DNA: TGTGCCAGCAGCCAGCAGACAGGGAAGCACGAGCAGTACTTC. Translated, it gives CASSQQTGKHEQYF.

This clone was observed a few times. V usage is TRBV7-6 and J usage is TRBJ1-2, with D hard to call. The CDR3 has 15 residues. From germline, CDR1 is SGHVS and CDR2 FNYEAQ. The V and J ends lost 1 base and 6 bases respectively, with 15 bases between them. CDR3 in amino acids: CASSLEAAAANGYTF. CDR3 in DNA: TGTGCCAGCAGCTTAGAGGCAGCAGCGGCTAATGGCTACACCTTC.

In this sample, this clone turned up a few times. The V and J genes are TRBV28 and TRBJ2-1; 12 bases match TRBD1. Germline-derived CDR1 and CDR2 are MDHEN and SYDVKM. The CDR3 is 16 residues long. The V and J ends lost 7 bases and 6 bases, in that order; junction bases with no gene match: 10. The CDR3 loop is CASTPAGQGAVNEQFF. The CDR3 nucleotides are TGTGCCAGCACCCCGGCGGGACAGGGGGCGGTCAATGAGCAGTTCTTC.

The chain has TRBV29-1 and TRBJ2-2; 7 bases line up with TRBD1. The J segment lost 0 bases and the V segment lost 7 bases, leaving 5 bases of the junction unmatched. CDR3 length: 14 amino acids. The germline CDR1 and CDR2 sequences are SQVTM and ANQGSEA. Here the CDR3 reads CSGRQGPNTGELFF. Here the CDR3 DNA reads TGCAGCGGACGACAGGGACCGAACACCGGGGAGCTGTTTTTT.

The table lists this clone with a few counts. The V gene is TRBV29-1, the J gene TRBJ1-4, with 9 nucleotides matching TRBD1. J gave up 9 bases and V 4 bases, and 3 bases lay outside the gene matches. CDR1 and CDR2 (germline): SQVTM, ANQGSEA. The CDR3 has 12 residues. CDR3 loop: CSVAGQGQKLFF. The CDR3 DNA reads as TGCAGCGTTGCCGGACAGGGGCAAAAACTGTTTTTT.

This sequence joins TRBV7-3 and TRBJ2-1, with TRBD2 identical over 7 bases. CDR3 size: 13 residues. The germline gives CDR1 SGHTA, CDR2 FQGTGA. V was pared by 4 bases and J by 5 bases, with 2 bases of the junction left unmatched. The CDR3 DNA reads TGTGCCAGCAGCTATACTAGCGACAATGAGCAGTTCTTC. Translation: CASSYTSDNEQFF.

This clone was picked up many times. The chain recombines TRBV28 with TRBJ1-4, with D tentatively TRBD1 (5 bases). The V end was cut by 2 bases, the J end by 7 bases, with 14 bases between. Germline assignment: CDR1 MDHEN and CDR2 SYDVKM. The CDR3 is 15 residues long. CDR3 DNA sequence: TGTGCCAGCAGTTTACTCGGGCAGGGTGTTGAAAAACTGTTTTTT. Translating it yields CASSLLGQGVEKLFF.

The genes are TRBV7-9 and TRBJ2-5, with D possibly TRBD2 on 5 matching bases. Trimming stripped 1 base from V and 3 bases from J, with 15 bases between. The CDR3 totals 16 residues. CDR1 and CDR2 from the germline V gene are SEHNR and FQNEAQ (reference sequence). Here the CDR3 DNA reads TGTGCCAGCAGCTTAGAGAGCGGACCCCTAAAAGAGACCCAGTACTTC. Translating gives CASSLESGPLKETQYF.